The text below deals with one T cell receptor beta chain. Trimming took off 4 bases at V and 7 bases at J, with 20 bases between the two ends. Germline V CDR1 and CDR2: SGHDT, YYEEEE. The CDR3 has 15 residues. The data were produced by immunoSEQ multiplex PCR, yet TCRdb's version contains in-frame clones alone and is incomplete. The top ten hold more than 0.4% of the sample, which has roughly 180,000 clones, just over 85% seen once. These data originate in a study of T cell responses to AZD1222 COVID-19 vaccine. The sample was peripheral blood, taken on day 0 of AZD1222 vaccination. The sequence was collected from an adult in good health. The chain joins TRBV5-6 to TRBJ1-1, with D tentatively TRBD1 (6 bases). The CDR3, as DNA: TGTGCCAGCAGCGAACAACAGGGATATAGCGTTGAAGCTTTCTTT. The encoded protein is CASSEQQGYSVEAFF.